This entry lists 28 T cell receptor beta chains sequenced from one sample in a study of Ad26.COV2.S vaccination and SARS-CoV-2 variants. Libraries were prepared by immunoSEQ multiplex PCR; TCRdb keeps only in-frame clonotypes and omits some of them. The sample includes around 300,000 clones, roughly 90% seen only once; the top ten take roughly 6%. Stated treatment: approximately 18 received Ad26.COV2.S at low or high dose, single or two shots; five or six received placebo; per-sample allocation not given. The study sampled participants on day 63 after the first vaccine or placebo injection. Source: peripheral blood, taken in a trial of Ad26.COV2.S vaccine versus placebo. All receptors come from a person between 18 and 65 years old who received the Ad26.COV2.S COVID-19 vaccine or a placebo.

CDR3 DNA sequence: TGCGCCAGCAGCCATCGGGGAGGGGCTTACACTGAAGCTTTCTTT. Translation: CASSHRGGAYTEAFF. The chain links TRBV4-1 to TRBJ1-1, with a weak D call TRBD1 (5 bases). The CDR3 extends over 15 amino acids. Germline lookup yields CDR1 MGHRA and CDR2 YSYEKL. The ends were cut back, 3 bases at V and 3 bases at J, with 14 bases in the middle.

V usage is TRBV7-2 and J usage is TRBJ2-5, with no clear D. Trimming pared 5 bases from V and 2 bases from J, leaving 12 bases between. The CDR3 is made up of 14 amino acids. From germline, CDR1 is SGHTA and CDR2 FQGNSA. CDR3 sequence reads: CASSPGPLQETQYF. In nucleotides, the CDR3 is TGTGCCAGCAGCCCCGGGCCGTTACAAGAGACCCAGTACTTC.

The CDR3 DNA reads as TGTGCCACCAGTGCCCCGGGAGCGGGGCGAAGCAATGAGCAGTTCTTC. Protein: CATSAPGAGRSNEQFF. V gene TRBV24-1 combines with J gene TRBJ2-1; TRBD2 agrees at 7 bases. CDR1 and CDR2 from the germline V gene are KGHDR and SFDVKD. There are 16 residues in the CDR3. J lost 6 bases, V lost 5 bases, and 12 bases had no gene match.

CDR3 DNA sequence: TGTGCCAGCAGCTTAGTTGACCAGGAGGAAGTAGCTTTCTTT. It specifies CASSLVDQEEVAFF. The chain combines TRBV11-2 with TRBJ1-1, with no clear D. The ends were cut back, 1 base at V and 10 bases at J, with 16 bases in the middle. Germline CDR1 SGHAT, CDR2 FQNNGV. This CDR3 spans 14 amino acids.

The genes are TRBV6-2 or TRBV6-3 and TRBJ2-2, with 16 bases lining up with TRBD2. The length of the CDR3 is 17 residues. CDR1 is MNHEY, CDR2 SVGEGT, per germline. Unmatched junction bases numbered 4, after V lost 4 bases and J lost 5 bases. CDR3 coding DNA: TGTGCCAGCAGTTCCGGGACTAGCGGGAGGGGGACCGGGGAGCTGTTTTTT. This codes for CASSSGTSGRGTGELFF.

V is TRBV15 and J is TRBJ2-3; D ambiguous. V lost 2 bases and J 0 bases, leaving 27 bases between the germline ends. Germline V CDR1 and CDR2: LNHNV, YYDKDF (reference sequence). The CDR3 runs 21 residues. CDR3 amino acids: CATSRQLVQTLYAFSTDTQYF. CDR3 coding DNA: TGTGCCACCAGCAGACAGCTAGTTCAAACCCTTTACGCTTTTAGCACAGATACGCAGTATTTT.

This chain joins TRBV15 and TRBJ1-5; D is uncertain. This CDR3 is 12 amino acids long. Trimming took off 5 bases at V and 4 bases at J, with 6 bases between the two ends. Germline V gives CDR1 LNHNV, CDR2 YYDKDF (reference sequence). The CDR3: CATSYGNQPQHF. The CDR3 DNA sequence: TGTGCCACCAGCTATGGTAATCAGCCCCAGCATTTT.

The chain has TRBV18 and TRBJ1-1; possibly TRBD1 for D (5 bases). From germline, CDR1 is KGHSH and CDR2 LQKENI. V gave up 2 bases and J gave up 6 bases, with 13 bases separating them. This CDR3 region has 14 residues. CDR3 bases: TGTGCCAGCTCACCAATTCCAGGGAGCCCTGAAGCTTTCTTT. Protein sequence: CASSPIPGSPEAFF.

V usage is TRBV7-6 and J usage is TRBJ2-2; a weak D match, TRBD1 (6 bases). There are 15 residues in the CDR3. The germline V gene has CDR1 SGHVS and CDR2 FNYEAQ. V was trimmed by 1 base and J by 4 bases, leaving 10 bases between them. The DNA of the CDR3 is TGTGCCAGCAGCTTAGGATCAGGGGTCACCGGGGAGCTGTTTTTT. It specifies CASSLGSGVTGELFF.

The J gene is TRBJ1-5, the V gene TRBV7-8; D not resolved. The CDR3 runs 14 residues. Between the trimmed V and J ends, which lost 5 bases and 3 bases, there was a span of 11 bases. Germline CDR1 is SGHVS and CDR2 is FQNEAQ. The CDR3: CASSPNPDNQPQHF. DNA for the CDR3: TGTGCCAGCAGCCCCAACCCCGACAATCAGCCCCAGCATTTT.

This chain uses TRBV4-1 with TRBJ1-5; 7 nucleotides match TRBD1. Germline CDR1 and CDR2: MGHRA and YSYEKL. This CDR3 is 17 amino acids long. With 0 bases clipped from V and 7 bases from J, the junction kept 12 bases outside the gene matches. The CDR3 spells CASSQDGPYRGGQPQHF. The CDR3 DNA is TGCGCCAGCAGCCAAGATGGGCCTTACAGGGGCGGGCAGCCCCAGCATTTT.

The rearrangement uses TRBV4-3 and TRBJ2-3; D might be TRBD1 or TRBD2, each matching 5 bases. Germline V lookup: CDR1 LGHNA, CDR2 YSLEER. The CDR3 covers 17 residues. V was pared by 0 bases and J by 1 base, with 14 bases between. CDR3 amino acids: CASSQDLRGAGTDTQYF. The CDR3 nucleotides are TGCGCCAGCAGCCAAGATTTAAGAGGGGCAGGCACAGATACGCAGTATTTT.

This chain joins TRBV4-3 and TRBJ1-2; 7 positions match TRBD1. Per germline, CDR1 LGHNA and CDR2 YSLEER. Trimming at V came to 0 bases and at J to 5 bases, leaving 6 bases not matched to a gene. The CDR3 has 15 amino acids. The CDR3 region has the DNA TGCGCCAGCAGCCAAGAAAGGCAGGGGGGGTATGGCTACACCTTC. Its protein product is CASSQERQGGYGYTF.

This clone was seen just once. The chain carries TRBV6-6 and TRBJ2-1; the match to TRBD1 covers 8 bases. The trim removed 4 bases at V and 7 bases at J, leaving 6 bases unmatched. CDR3 length equals 14 residues. Germline lookup yields CDR1 MNHNY and CDR2 SVGAGI (reference sequence). CDR3 loop: CASSSGGAWNEQFF. CDR3 DNA sequence: TGTGCCAGCAGTTCAGGGGGCGCGTGGAATGAGCAGTTCTTC.

The chain joins TRBV19 to TRBJ1-1; D not certain. V was pared by 7 bases and J by 5 bases, with 11 bases between. The CDR3 extends over 12 amino acids. CDR1 is LNHDA and CDR2 is SQIVND in the germline V gene (reference sequence). DNA of the CDR3: TGTGCCAGTAAAGGGTCCGGGACTGAAGCTTTCTTT. Translation gives CASKGSGTEAFF.

A remark on this clone: The sample carries other DNA sequences with the same CDR3. This chain uses TRBV7-2 with TRBJ2-7; no firm D call. CDR1 and CDR2 from the germline V gene are SGHTA and FQGNSA. CDR3 length equals 12 residues. The ends were cut back, 1 base at V and 4 bases at J, with 5 bases in the middle. The CDR3 DNA follows: TGTGCCAGCAGCTTAGACTTTTACGAGCAGTACTTC. Its protein product is CASSLDFYEQYF.

This chain connects TRBV5-6 to TRBJ1-6; D might be TRBD1 (6 bases). Deletions cut 4 bases from V and 7 bases from J, with 12 bases between. This CDR3 contains 14 residues. Germline V gene lookup returns CDR1 SGHDT and CDR2 YYEEEE. CDR3 sequence: CASSTGQLNSPLHF. In DNA, the CDR3 is TGTGCCAGCAGCACCGGACAGCTAAATTCACCCCTCCACTTT.

The J gene is TRBJ1-2, the V gene TRBV2; 8 bases match TRBD1. V gave up 5 bases and J gave up 5 bases; unmatched junction bases: 13. The CDR3 has 16 amino acids. CDR1 and CDR2 (germline): SNHLY, FYNNEI. CDR3 coding DNA: TGTGCCAGCAGTAATAACAGGGGGGCGACTCAATATGGCTACACCTTC. Protein: CASSNNRGATQYGYTF.

Here the CDR3 DNA reads TGTGCCAGCAGCCAATACCCGGGGGGGCGAACAGATACGCAGTATTTT. Translated, it gives CASSQYPGGRTDTQYF. V gene TRBV3-1 (or the pseudogene TRBV3-2) combines with J gene TRBJ2-3; 8 bases are a match to TRBD2. The CDR3 sequence is 16 residues long. The germline V gene encodes CDR1 LGHDT and CDR2 YNNKEL (reference sequence). V gave up 2 bases and J gave up 3 bases; unmatched junction bases: 7.

The chain links TRBV6-5 to TRBJ1-2, with D maybe TRBD1 (5 bases). From germline, CDR1 is MNHEY and CDR2 SVGAGI. Trimming cost V 0 bases and J 3 bases, with 11 bases left between them. This CDR3 comprises 15 residues. The CDR3 DNA follows: TGTGCCAGCAGTTACTCGTCAGGGATGGACTATGGCTACACCTTC. This codes for CASSYSSGMDYGYTF.

The J gene is TRBJ1-4, the V gene TRBV5-5; a possible D gene is TRBD1 (6 bases). This CDR3 comprises 13 residues. Germline loops: CDR1 SGHKS, CDR2 YYEKEE (reference sequence). Between the trimmed V and J ends, which lost 0 bases and 8 bases, there was a span of 8 bases. CDR3 sequence (DNA): TGTGCCAGCAGCTTGGCAGGGGCGGAAAAACTGTTTTTT. Translation gives CASSLAGAEKLFF.

The genes are TRBV18 and TRBJ1-3; D perhaps matches TRBD1 (5 bases). Germline assignment: CDR1 KGHSH and CDR2 LQKENI. Trimming stripped 3 bases from V and 4 bases from J, with 13 bases between. The CDR3 is 15 amino acids. DNA of the CDR3: TGTGCCAGCTCACCGGCGGGGGACCTAGGAAACACCATATATTTT. Protein product: CASSPAGDLGNTIYF.

The chain carries TRBV5-4 and TRBJ1-1, with unresolved D. Per germline, CDR1 SGHNT and CDR2 YYREEE (reference sequence). Trimming stripped 5 bases from V and 1 base from J, with 9 bases between. The CDR3 totals 13 residues. The CDR3 bases are TGTGCCAGCAGGGAATCACCGAACACTGAAGCTTTCTTT. Amino acid sequence: CASRESPNTEAFF.

Here the CDR3 reads CASSARAGLTYNEQFF. The CDR3 region has the DNA TGTGCCAGCAGCGCAAGAGCGGGCCTTACCTACAATGAGCAGTTCTTC. The J gene is TRBJ2-1, the V gene TRBV9; maybe TRBD2 (6 bases). Germline CDR1 is SGDLS and CDR2 is YYNGEE. The CDR3 runs to 16 residues. V dropped 3 bases and J dropped 2 bases, with 15 bases sitting between them.

This chain uses TRBV29-1 with TRBJ2-1; D unresolved. CDR1 SQVTM and CDR2 ANQGSEA come from the germline V gene. The CDR3 contains 11 residues. V was cut by 5 bases and J by 2 bases, with 4 bases left in between. Here the CDR3 reads CSVSTYNEQFF. CDR3 nucleotide sequence: TGCAGCGTTTCTACCTACAATGAGCAGTTCTTC.

The genes are TRBV4-1 and TRBJ2-3; 9 bases are a match to TRBD2. After removal of 0 bases from V and 1 base from J, the junction contained 8 bases not matched to a gene. CDR3 length equals 18 residues. CDR1 and CDR2 from the germline V gene are MGHRA and YSYEKL. In nucleotides, the CDR3 is TGCGCCAGCAGCCAAGATCCTAGCGGGACAGTAGGCACAGATACGCAGTATTTT. Translated, it gives CASSQDPSGTVGTDTQYF.

This chain uses TRBV7-2 with TRBJ2-7; either TRBD1 or TRBD2 may supply D (5 bases each). CDR3 length: 13 amino acids. Germline-derived CDR1 and CDR2 are SGHTA and FQGNSA. V lost 1 base and J 7 bases, leaving 11 bases between the germline ends. The CDR3 spells CASSLGPGREQYF. Written as DNA, the CDR3 is TGTGCCAGCAGCTTAGGTCCGGGGCGGGAGCAGTACTTC.

The chain couples TRBV5-5 to TRBJ2-7; TRBD2 is a possible D gene (5 bases). Deletions cut 4 bases from V and 9 bases from J, with 14 bases between. Per the germline V gene, CDR1 is SGHKS and CDR2 is YYEKEE (reference sequence). The CDR3 contains 12 residues. The CDR3 region is CASSPVGRAQYV. CDR3 nucleotides: TGTGCCAGCAGCCCTGTCGGGCGGGCGCAGTACGTC.